The T cell receptor beta chain described here comes from a study of Ad26.COV2.S vaccination and SARS-CoV-2 variants. On the study more broadly: Vaccine-arm donor from the placebo-controlled COV1001 Ad26.COV2.S trial. Intramuscular Ad26.COV2.S at 5x10^10 or 1x10^11 viral particles.

Specified treatment: approximately 18 received Ad26.COV2.S at low or high dose, single or two shots; 5 received placebo; per-sample allocation not given. Collection of the samples took place on day 63 after the first injection of vaccine or placebo. Whole-study results and caveats: Substantial response breadth was reportedly seen for spike-specific CD8+ and CD4+ T cells after vaccination.

V lost 3 bases to trimming and J lost 7 bases; unmatched junction nucleotides: 6. The germline V gene has CDR1 MNHEY and CDR2 SVGEGT. This CDR3 has 15 residues. Generated by immunoSEQ multiplex PCR, the TCRdb table keeps only in-frame clones and is missing some. The sample carries about 320,000 clones, more than 70% recorded once. As regards this clone: Its specificity is unknown.

The source is a person between 18 and 65 years old who received the Ad26.COV2.S COVID-19 vaccine or a placebo. Material: peripheral blood, obtained in a trial of Ad26.COV2.S vaccine versus placebo. The genes are TRBV6-2 or TRBV6-3 and TRBJ2-1; 10 nucleotides match TRBD2. The DNA of the CDR3 is TGTGCCAGCAGTTATTTAGCGGGGGGTAGGAATGAGCAGTTCTTC. This encodes CASSYLAGGRNEQFF.